This TCR beta chain was documented in a study of T-cell memory formation after mild COVID-19 (dated by TCRdb to about 2021). With regard to the full study: Most TCR sequence clusters were specific to one of the two donors. Longitudinal TCRalpha and TCRbeta repertoire sequencing tracked T-cell clones expanding and contracting after mild COVID-19 in two donors. Two young, previously healthy adult volunteers made up the cohort, one male and one female. What the work shows at the level of the full study, not this receptor alone: SARS-CoV-2 specificity of the second-wave clones peaking on day 37 was not confirmed. Some responding clones were detected in pre-infection memory, which suggested that pre-existing cross-reactive memory T cells had joined the SARS-CoV-2 response. Balanced CD4/CD8 phenotypes were observed for clones contracting from day 15 to 85, whereas a bias towards CD4+ was observed for a second wave of clones expanding from day 15 to 37. The study included only a couple of mild cases, and larger cohorts that include severe cases with pre-infection samples were judged to be necessary. Contracting CD4+ clones were located mainly in the CM and EM memory subsets, whereas CD8+ clones were found to be enriched in EMRA.

V is reduced by 3 bases and J by 1 base, leaving a spacing of 10 bases between them. The germline V gene provides CDR1 ENHRY and CDR2 SYGVKD. The CDR3 starts with the cysteine, ends with the phenylalanine, and has 15 residues. This entry keeps only the CDR3 DNA: 45 bases, framed from base 1. Sequencer: Illumina NovaSeq 6000. cDNA libraries for TCRalpha and TCRbeta were prepared by 5'RACE using constant-segment primers, with sample barcodes and unique molecular identifiers added. RNA was extracted from every sample with Trizol reagent. Amplification of the libraries took two PCR steps, and the second step added a second sample barcode plus Illumina TruSeq adapters. Sequencing of the libraries was done on an Illumina NovaSeq, producing 2 x 150 bp paired-end reads. In the authors' own workflow: With migec v1.2.7, reads were demultiplexed and then collapsed into UMI-guided consensus sequences. With mixcr v2.1.11, UMI consensuses were aligned to TRA and TRB V and J templates and assembled into clonotypes. A clonotype was counted as expanded or contracted only if both edgeR and NoisET called the change significant, with noise models trained on biological replicates. For edgeR calls, the cutoffs were a false discovery rate-adjusted p below 0.01 and a log2 fold-change threshold of 1. As an exploratory analysis of dynamics, max-normalized trajectories of the 1000 most abundant clonotypes were examined with PCA combined with hierarchical clustering. The CD4 or CD8 phenotype of responding clones was assigned using the separately sequenced CD4+ and CD8+ repertoires. Using fastp at Q25 and MiXCR, TCRdb reprocessed the public reads and kept productive beta chains. When rows share a CDR3 protein, they turn into one entry using the most common DNA and genes. For this entry, the V and J calls and clone size follow TCRdb and not the study's own pipeline. This sample comprises hundreds of thousands of distinct CDR3 sequences, 20% to 25% of them detected only once. Around 23% of the sample is held by the ten biggest clonotypes.

Comment on this clonotype: The clone's antigen remains unknown. No much larger clone exists at a distance of one base, and base qualities are not known.

Ficoll-Paque density gradient centrifugation was the method used to isolate PBMCs. The source material was PBMCs or a T cell subset sorted from them (not recorded which). This sequence was found in a man aged 18 to 30 who had mild COVID-19 (a few samples of this study predate the infection). The sample titles of this study are shuffled in the database, so cell type and time point are left out; the donor was told from shared clones. This receptor chain uses TRBV10-3 and TRBJ1-5, with TRBD1 tentatively as D gene (6 bases match). The CDR3 region reads CAISDGGLSNQPQHF. The DNA sequence is given as TGTGCCATCAGTGATGGGGGGCTAAGCAATCAGCCCCAGCATTTT.